The next 27 T cell receptor beta chains were all read from a single sample in a study of cytomegalovirus exposure and HLA in healthy donors. The study ran its PCR with 60 Vbeta and 13 Jbeta primers. Sequencing used immunoSEQ multiplex PCR; TCRdb keeps in-frame clones, though not all of them. The sample lists approximately 120,000 clones, 77% occurring once. The source material was PBMCs. The receptors originated from a woman between 40 and 50 years old in good health and CMV-seropositive.

This clone has a handful of counts. The chain joins TRBV29-1 to TRBJ2-7, with D perhaps matching TRBD1 (5 bases). CDR1 SQVTM and CDR2 ANQGSEA come from the germline V gene. V dropped 5 bases and J dropped 7 bases, with 18 bases sitting between them. The CDR3 is made up of 13 amino acids. Here the CDR3 reads CSVLRTDAGEQYF. The CDR3 region has the DNA TGCAGCGTTCTTCGGACGGACGCAGGGGAGCAGTACTTC.

Only one count was recorded for this clone. The V call is TRBV5-1, the J call TRBJ2-7, with D possibly TRBD2 on 5 matching bases. CDR3 length: 14 residues. The germline V gene has CDR1 SGHRS and CDR2 YFSETQ. V was trimmed by 1 base and J by 2 bases, leaving 10 bases between them. The CDR3 sequence: CASSLQDGTYEQYF. The DNA for the CDR3 is TGCGCCAGCAGCTTGCAGGACGGGACCTACGAGCAGTACTTC.

This chain links TRBV30 with TRBJ1-2; D might be TRBD1 (5 bases). The CDR3 spans 14 residues. Trimming stripped 4 bases from V and 5 bases from J, with 17 bases between. Germline V gene data show CDR1 as GTSNPN and CDR2 as SVGIG (reference sequence). The CDR3 coding sequence is TGTGCCTGGATCATCGCAGGGAATCAGTATGGCTACACCTTC. Protein product: CAWIIAGNQYGYTF.

This clone came up once. The chain carries TRBV13 and TRBJ2-7; D might be TRBD2 (5 bases). Trimming removed 9 bases at V and 3 bases at J, with 9 bases between. Per the germline V gene, CDR1 is PRHDT and CDR2 is FYEKMQ (reference sequence). This CDR3 is built from 11 residues. This CDR3 is CARKDCYEQYF. DNA of the CDR3: TGTGCCAGAAAGGACTGCTACGAGCAGTACTTC. The full variable domain, with the rest looked up from reference TRBV13 and TRBJ2-7, is AAGVIQSPRHLIKEKRETATLKCYPIPRHDTVYWYQQGPGQDPQFLISFYEKMQSDKGSIPDRFSAQQFSDYHSELNMSSLELGDSALYFCARKDCYEQYFGPGTRLTVT.

The J gene is TRBJ1-2, the V gene TRBV29-1; 10 bases align to TRBD1. Germline-derived CDR1 and CDR2 are SQVTM and ANQGSEA. Trimming took 6 bases from V and 0 from J; bases not matched to a gene: 4. The CDR3 runs 14 residues. CDR3 coding DNA: TGCAGCGTACCCGACAGGGGGCCTAACTATGGCTACACCTTC. Protein product: CSVPDRGPNYGYTF.

The chain employs TRBV10-2 and TRBJ1-5; D gene uncertain. Trimming removed 1 base from V and 4 bases from J, with 8 bases in between. Germline V lookup: CDR1 WSHSY, CDR2 SAAADI. The CDR3 covers 14 residues. In DNA form, the CDR3 reads TGCGCCAGCAGTGAGTTGCTCGGGAATCAGCCCCAGCATTTT. Its translation is CASSELLGNQPQHF.

This clone has just one count. As DNA, the CDR3 is TGCGCCAGCAGCTTGAAAACGGGGGCGGGAGGGCTCGAGCAGTACTTC. It encodes CASSLKTGAGGLEQYF. The V gene is TRBV5-1, the J gene TRBJ2-7; 9 bases fit TRBD2. CDR3 length: 16 residues. V was pared by 1 base and J by 6 bases, with 11 bases of the junction left unmatched. CDR1 and CDR2 from the germline V gene are SGHRS and YFSETQ.

The gene calls are TRBV28 and TRBJ2-4; weak D call: TRBD1 (7 bases). With 5 bases removed from V and 6 bases from J, the gap between germline ends came to 14 bases. Germline values: CDR1 MDHEN, CDR2 SYDVKM. The CDR3 has 14 amino acids. CDR3 nucleotide sequence: TGTGCCAGCAGTGCGGGACAGCAGAGAAACATTCAGTACTTC. This codes for CASSAGQQRNIQYF. Based on the CDR3 plus reference TRBV28 and TRBJ2-4, the full variable domain is DVKVTQSSRYLVKRTGEKVFLECVQDMDHENMFWYRQDPGLGLRLIYFSYDVKMKEKGDIPEGYSVSREKKERFSLILESASTNQTSMYLCASSAGQQRNIQYFGAGTRLSVL.

This clone has only one observation. The V call is TRBV30, the J call TRBJ2-1; D call uncertain. Germline loops: CDR1 GTSNPN, CDR2 SVGIG (reference sequence). V was cut by 1 base and J by 6 bases, with 4 bases left in between. This CDR3 contains 11 residues. CDR3: CAWSAGNEQFF. CDR3 coding DNA: TGTGCCTGGAGTGCGGGCAATGAGCAGTTCTTC.

This chain connects TRBV5-6 to TRBJ1-1; 9 bases map to TRBD1. In germline, CDR1 is SGHDT, CDR2 YYEEEE. Losses at the gene ends were 2 bases for V and 2 bases for J; bases not matched to a gene: 4. The CDR3 runs to 15 residues. Here the CDR3 DNA reads TGTGCCAGCAGCTTACCGGGACAGGGAAACACTGAAGCTTTCTTT. Encoded protein: CASSLPGQGNTEAFF.

V is TRBV2 and J is TRBJ1-5; TRBD1 might be the D (5 bases). Germline lookup yields CDR1 SNHLY and CDR2 FYNNEI. This CDR3 spans 15 amino acids. Trimming left V 5 bases short and J 5 bases short, with 16 bases between. CDR3 in DNA: TGTGCCAGCAGTTGGAGGGTGGGGGACGATCAGCCCCAGCATTTT. Amino acids: CASSWRVGDDQPQHF. Supplemented by reference TRBV2 and TRBJ1-5, the full variable domain reads EPEVTQTPSHQVTQMGQEVILRCVPISNHLYFYWYRQILGQKVEFLVSFYNNEISEKSEIFDDQFSVERPDGSNFTLKIRSTKLEDSAMYFCASSWRVGDDQPQHFGDGTRLSIL.

This clone came up a few times. CDR3 amino acids: CASSLLGQEGEQFF. CDR3 bases: TGTGCCAGCAGTCTTCTCGGACAGGAGGGTGAGCAGTTCTTC. V and J are TRBV6-6 and TRBJ2-1, with D possibly matching TRBD1 (7 bases). Germline CDR1 reads MNHNY; CDR2 reads SVGAGI (reference sequence). The CDR3 length is 14 residues. Trimming cost V 5 bases and J 9 bases, with 17 bases left between them.

The chain has TRBV5-1 and TRBJ2-3, with D unclear. The V gene lost 4 bases and the J gene lost 0 bases, with 9 bases spanning the gap. The CDR3 is made up of 14 amino acids. The V gene's germline CDR1 is SGHRS and CDR2 YFSETQ. In nucleotides, the CDR3 is TGCGCCAGCAGCCCGGTCGCTAGCACAGATACGCAGTATTTT. Translation gives CASSPVASTDTQYF.

This chain connects TRBV7-9 to TRBJ2-7; the D gene is possibly TRBD2 (5 bases). This CDR3 region has 15 residues. CDR1 is SEHNR and CDR2 is FQNEAQ in the germline V gene (reference sequence). Trimming removed 4 bases from V and 5 bases from J, with 18 bases in between. CDR3 region: CASSSRAGSYDEQYF. The CDR3 DNA reads as TGTGCCAGCAGCTCCCGTGCGGGTTCCTACGACGAGCAGTACTTC.

This chain uses TRBV7-2 with TRBJ2-5, with 8 bases aligning to TRBD1. V dropped 5 bases and J dropped 3; count of bases not matched to a gene: 2. The germline CDR1 and CDR2 sequences are SGHTA and FQGNSA. The CDR3 extends over 13 amino acids. Here the CDR3 DNA reads TGTGCCAGCAGCCAGGACAGGGAAGAGACCCAGTACTTC. Amino acids: CASSQDREETQYF.

The rearrangement joins TRBV2 to TRBJ2-1; TRBD1 matches at 8 bases. CDR3 length: 15 amino acids. V shed 6 bases, J shed 4 bases, and the junction held 8 bases outside the gene matches. Germline V lookup: CDR1 SNHLY, CDR2 FYNNEI. Here the CDR3 reads CASSYRGTGYNEQFF. In DNA, the CDR3 is TGTGCCAGCAGCTACAGGGGGACTGGATACAATGAGCAGTTCTTC.

This chain links TRBV30 with TRBJ2-1; no definite D call. The CDR3 spans 14 residues. V was pared by 0 bases and J by 4 bases, with 10 bases between. The V gene's germline CDR1 is GTSNPN and CDR2 SVGIG (reference sequence). The CDR3 nucleotides are TGTGCCTGGAGTGTAGGTTCGGGTTACAATGAGCAGTTCTTC. The encoded protein is CAWSVGSGYNEQFF.

The chain uses TRBV6-7 and TRBJ2-5, with D perhaps TRBD1 (6 bases). TRBV6-7 is reported as an ORF; its role is uncertain. The CDR3 spans 16 residues. Trimming removed 0 bases at V and 4 bases at J, with 15 bases between. The CDR3 bases are TGTGCCAGCAGTTACTCGGGGGCGGAAGTGAGAGAGACCCAGTACTTC. It is translated as CASSYSGAEVRETQYF.

As regards this clone: At one of its ends the junction is not consistent with the germline gene, which may arise from a read error. The rearrangement joins TRBV7-9 to TRBJ1-1, with 10 positions matching TRBD1. CDR3 length: 16 amino acids. Germline V gives CDR1 SEHNR, CDR2 FQNEAQ (reference sequence). CDR3 nucleotide sequence: TGTTCCAGCAGCTTATTAGGGGACAGGGGTTTGGCTGAAGCTTTCTTT. Translating it yields CSSSLLGDRGLAEAFF.

This chain links TRBV25-1 with TRBJ2-7; 7 bases map to TRBD1. Trimming took 8 bases from V and 4 from J; bases not matched to a gene: 11. CDR3 length: 14 amino acids. CDR1 and CDR2 from the germline V gene are MGHDK and SYGVNS. Written as DNA, the CDR3 is TGTGCCAGCGGAAGGGGCAGGGGGATGTACGAGCAGTACTTC. This encodes CASGRGRGMYEQYF.

This clone is labeled medium-sized. The J gene is TRBJ2-7, the V gene TRBV6-1; 12 bases align to TRBD2. This CDR3 is 15 amino acids long. Germline V gene data show CDR1 as MNHNS and CDR2 as SASEGT. V gave up 6 bases and J gave up 3 bases; unmatched junction bases: 6. The CDR3 sequence is CASSPWTSGIYEQYF. CDR3 sequence (DNA): TGTGCCAGCAGCCCATGGACTAGCGGGATCTACGAGCAGTACTTC.

V and J are TRBV7-2 and TRBJ2-1; 10 positions match TRBD2. Germline trimming cut 3 bases from V and 10 bases from J; bases unmatched to any gene: 3. The CDR3 contains 13 residues. Germline CDR1 is SGHTA and CDR2 is FQGNSA. DNA for the CDR3: TGTGCCAGCAGCTTTAATAGCGGGAGGGAGCAGTTCTTC. This translates into CASSFNSGREQFF.

The chain joins TRBV30 to TRBJ2-1, with 11 bases that match TRBD1. The CDR3 has 19 amino acids. The germline V gene encodes CDR1 GTSNPN and CDR2 SVGIG (reference sequence). V gave up 5 bases and J gave up 1 base; unmatched junction bases: 16. This CDR3 reads CAWGRDRGFSTASYNEQFF. The CDR3 DNA reads TGTGCCTGGGGGAGGGACAGGGGGTTTTCTACGGCGTCCTACAATGAGCAGTTCTTC.

CDR3 sequence (DNA): TGTGCCAGTAGTATAGCTGCGGATGAAAAACTGTTTTTT. Protein sequence: CASSIAADEKLFF. This chain joins TRBV19 and TRBJ1-4; D is undetermined. The CDR3 covers 13 residues. Trimming removed 1 base at V and 6 bases at J, with 6 bases between. The V gene's germline CDR1 is LNHDA and CDR2 SQIVND (reference sequence).

The CDR3 reads CASSLGTSGIHYEQYF. The CDR3 DNA reads TGTGCCAGCAGCTTAGGGACTAGCGGGATCCACTACGAGCAGTACTTC. The chain recombines TRBV7-8 with TRBJ2-7; 12 bases align to TRBD2. Germline loops: CDR1 SGHVS, CDR2 FQNEAQ. Trimming cost V 1 base and J 3 bases; bases outside gene matches: 4. The CDR3 covers 16 residues.

This clone was counted between two and nine times. The V and J genes are TRBV7-8 and TRBJ2-3; D is uncertain. Germline V gives CDR1 SGHVS, CDR2 FQNEAQ. The CDR3 runs to 15 residues. Trimming pared 1 base from V and 0 bases from J, leaving 8 bases between. DNA of the CDR3: TGTGCCAGCAGCTTAGTAAAACAAAGCACAGATACGCAGTATTTT. Translated, it gives CASSLVKQSTDTQYF.

The CDR3 sequence: CASSQGAGNQPQHF. CDR3 in DNA: TGTGCCAGCAGTCAAGGGGCAGGCAATCAGCCCCAGCATTTT. The V gene is TRBV28, the J gene TRBJ1-5, with a weak D call TRBD1 (5 bases). Trimming pared 5 bases from V and 2 bases from J, leaving 10 bases between. This CDR3 contains 14 residues. Germline V lookup: CDR1 MDHEN, CDR2 SYDVKM. The variable domain in full, completed from reference TRBV28 and TRBJ1-5, reads DVKVTQSSRYLVKRTGEKVFLECVQDMDHENMFWYRQDPGLGLRLIYFSYDVKMKEKGDIPEGYSVSREKKERFSLILESASTNQTSMYLCASSQGAGNQPQHFGDGTRLSIL.